This T cell receptor beta chain was sequenced in a study of regulatory T cells in long-lasting Graves disease. Turning to the study itself: Antithyroid drugs had been taken by newly diagnosed Graves' patients for under 3 months. The study, taken as a whole, reports: There were preferences for TRBV28, TRBJ1-2 and TRBJ2-5 in persistent disease.

V lost 3 bases to trimming and J lost 2 bases, with 11 bases between them. The germline V gene encodes CDR1 MDHEN and CDR2 SYDVKM. This CDR3 has 15 residues. Arm-PCR of CDR3 regions and iRepertoire HTBI primers were the basis on which TCR beta libraries were built. TCRdb independently ran MiXCR on the multiplex PCR reads; one entry per CDR3 protein. The sample carries 200,000 to 250,000 distinct CDR3 sequences, roughly a fifth recorded once. This clonotype was recorded at least ten times. As yet, its antigen is unknown. Specified time point: newly diagnosed GD, antithyroid drugs for less than 3 months. After RNA was extracted from PBMCs, the TCR library was made from it. American Thyroid Association guidelines served as the basis for diagnosing Graves' disease. Separately, the same data were catalogued under a study of T cells in Graves' hyperthyroidism and ophthalmopathy.

The sequences come from peripheral blood mononuclear cells (PBMCs), collected at new diagnosis, from a patient treated with antithyroid drugs. The chain carries TRBV28 and TRBJ1-5, with a weak D call TRBD1 (6 bases). This TCR derives from a woman aged 25-40 years with Graves disease. The CDR3 reads CASSLRGRGNQPQHF. The DNA for the CDR3 is TGTGCCAGCAGTTTGCGGGGGCGCGGCAATCAGCCCCAGCATTTT.